This entry describes one T cell receptor beta chain. Its target is not known. Trimming pared 1 base from V and 0 bases from J, leaving 7 bases between. The germline gives CDR1 LNHNV, CDR2 YYDKDF (reference sequence). The CDR3 has 16 residues. This entry is derived from a study of chemoradiotherapy in HPV16-positive cancers. Study-level results: Candidate HPV-specific clones and E7-related TCR motifs grew in tumor during treatment. For HPV16-positive patients, expanding HPV-responsive T cells associated with longer recurrence-free survival. Functional assays defining HPV-specific T cells used only two HPV16-positive patients.

The protocol was immunoSEQ multiplex PCR, while the TCRdb copy is restricted to in-frame clones and leaves out a portion. Of about 8,100 clones listed, 60% to 85% are singletons. Sample collection occurred from a patient who underwent chemoradiotherapy. This TCR was recovered from a human donor with HPV-associated anogenital cancer. J is TRBJ2-6 and V is TRBV15, with D maybe TRBD1 (6 bases). CDR3 region: CATSRGTDSGANVLTF. The CDR3 nucleotides are TGTGCCACCAGCAGAGGGACAGACTCTGGGGCCAACGTCCTGACTTTC.